This TCR beta chain was retrieved from a study of cytotoxic CD8 clonotypes in ibrutinib-treated CLL. Study-wide context: Of the patients, around 12 were relapsed/refractory, around 16 treatment-naive and 17 IGHV unmutated. General observations from the study: Clonality increased at ibrutinib response, then returned toward baseline at progression. T-cell clonality at baseline went above that of age-matched healthy donors and rose and fell with circulating CD8+ T-cell counts. Shared public clonotypes were rare, and on treatment they either got smaller or stayed the same.

In the case of this clone: The target antigen is unknown. The same CDR3 arises from other DNA sequences in this sample as well.

The CDR3 runs 12 residues. The germline CDR1 and CDR2 sequences are SGDLS and YYNGEE. V was clipped by 3 bases and J by 6 bases, with 7 bases between them. This table comes from immunoSEQ multiplex PCR, and its TCRdb copy is limited to in-frame clones, with some not included. The table includes about 310,000 clones, roughly 85% detected once. The sample was PBMCs, taken before ibrutinib treatment. The chain combines TRBV9 with TRBJ2-1, with D possibly being TRBD1 or TRBD2 (5 bases each). The sequence was collected from a human donor with chronic lymphocytic leukemia. The CDR3 here is CASSGGGNEQFF. The DNA for the CDR3 is TGTGCCAGCAGCGGTGGGGGCAATGAGCAGTTCTTC.